Sequencing of this TCR beta chain was carried out in a study of Ad26.COV2.S vaccination and SARS-CoV-2 variants. Study-level results: Recipients of either vaccine or placebo displayed similar breadth of non-spike TCRs. Substantial breadth was reported for post-vaccination spike-specific CD8+ and CD4+ T cells. Spike-specific TCR breadth was greater after Ad26.COV2.S than placebo.

Of note for this clone: Its antigen is currently unknown.

The CDR3 totals 12 residues. Germline-derived CDR1 and CDR2 are SEHNR and FQNEAQ (reference sequence). Trimming cost V 5 bases and J 11 bases; bases outside gene matches: 9. Here immunoSEQ multiplex PCR was the method, and the copy in TCRdb shows in-frame clones only, minus some. Of 180,000 or so clones in the sample, roughly 85% were seen once. The V call is TRBV7-9, the J call TRBJ2-7; TRBD1 agrees at 7 bases. The TCR sequence derives from a human donor who had recovered from COVID-19. Sequencing used peripheral blood, obtained after recovery from COVID-19. The CDR3 DNA sequence: TGTGCCAGCAGCGTCGGACAGGTTGAAAAGTACTTC. Residues: CASSVGQVEKYF.